The subject of this entry is one T cell receptor beta chain. Antigen specificity is unknown. Together with a sample-barcoded 5' primer, a J-beta primer mix was included in a second PCR lasting 7 to 11 cycles. Every cDNA molecule carried a tag from a template-switch adaptor bearing 12 random nucleotides. TCRdb recomputed calls from the 5' RACE reads with MiXCR, one row per CDR3 protein. The data contain approximately 760,000 distinct CDR3 sequences, just under 25% of them seen just once; the ten biggest clones take up 9.4%. These data originate in a study of blood T cells in healthy people across ages. Broader study findings: Estimates based on one million T cells were treated as lower bounds.

Trimming stripped 1 base from V and 7 bases from J, with 13 bases between. The CDR3 is made up of 14 amino acids. CDR1 is SEHNR, CDR2 FQNEAQ, per germline (reference sequence). These records were also assigned to another study, of T cells of mothers and their children.

The specimen sequenced was blood. The rearrangement uses TRBV7-9 and TRBJ1-2, with D perhaps TRBD1 (5 bases). This sequence originates from a boy aged 5-17 years in good health. As DNA, the CDR3 is TGTGCCAGCAGCTTAGAGGGGCGAACTTCTGGCTACACCTTC. It yields the protein CASSLEGRTSGYTF.